This T cell receptor beta chain was captured in a study of neoadjuvant anti-PD-1 for oral cavity cancer. The CDR3 extends over 15 amino acids. J gave up 2 bases and V 4 bases, and 7 bases lay outside the gene matches. CDR1 GTSNPN and CDR2 SVGIG come from the germline V gene (reference sequence). The time point denotes: after neoadjuvant nivolumab, at surgical resection. Repertoires were generated with immunoSEQ multiplex PCR, while TCRdb's copy carries only in-frame clones and drops some. Seen here are 40,000 to 50,000 clones, 65% to 80% observed once, and the top ten hold 4% to 5.5%. The J gene is TRBJ1-2, the V gene TRBV30, with 10 bases lining up with TRBD1. The TCR comes from a person aged 35 to 85 with oral cavity squamous cell carcinoma. The sample was PBMCs, taken after nivolumab (anti-PD-1) treatment. The CDR3 DNA is TGTGCCTGGACCAGACAGGGGGCAGGGAACTATGGCTACACCTTC. Translated: CAWTRQGAGNYGYTF.